Listed here are 6 T cell receptor beta chains from one sample, sequenced in a study of shared clonotypes between healthy human individuals. The data were produced by immunoSEQ multiplex PCR, yet TCRdb's version contains in-frame clones alone and is incomplete. Of roughly 660,000 clones listed, 90% were seen once; the top ten hold about 33%. The material sequenced was memory CD8+ T cells from PBMCs. Stated subset: CD45RO+ cells pooled with CCR7-negative TemRA cells. These receptors were collected from a man aged 18-30 years in good health. Some clones in this sample may be carry-over from other donors' samples.

The chain employs TRBV4-1 and TRBJ2-7; 13 nucleotides line up with TRBD2. Losses at the gene ends were 6 bases for V and 5 bases for J; bases not matched to a gene: 4. The CDR3 loop spans 14 amino acids. Germline CDR1 MGHRA, CDR2 YSYEKL. CDR3 sequence: CASSWTSGSNEQYF. The CDR3, as DNA: TGCGCCAGCAGTTGGACTAGCGGGAGCAACGAGCAGTACTTC.

The CDR3 region has the DNA TGTGCCACCACGTTTGTGGGGGTAACTGGGGCCAACGTCCTGACTTTC. Translation: CATTFVGVTGANVLTF. This chain uses TRBV19 with TRBJ2-6; D is tentatively TRBD1 or TRBD2 (5 bases each). The germline CDR1 and CDR2 sequences are LNHDA and SQIVND (reference sequence). Trimming shortened V by 10 bases and J by 2 bases, and 18 bases separated the two germline ends. The CDR3 is 16 residues long.

This clone showed up many times. This chain links TRBV6-4 with TRBJ1-1, with TRBD1 as a possible D gene (6 bases). Germline V lookup: CDR1 MRHNA, CDR2 SNTAGT. The CDR3 sequence is 14 residues long. V was clipped by 3 bases and J by 1 base, with 9 bases between them. As DNA, the CDR3 is TGTGCCAGCAGTGAAAAGGGGGAGAACACTGAAGCTTTCTTT. Protein product: CASSEKGENTEAFF.

This clone occurred once. J is TRBJ2-1 and V is TRBV2; 8 bases map to TRBD1. Germline assignment: CDR1 SNHLY and CDR2 FYNNEI. V dropped 5 bases and J dropped 7; count of bases not matched to a gene: 10. The CDR3 runs to 15 residues. This CDR3 is CASSLGQGRFNEQFF. As DNA, the CDR3 is TGTGCCAGCAGTCTCGGACAGGGAAGATTTAATGAGCAGTTCTTC.

The CDR3 DNA sequence: TGTGCCAGCAGTTACGGTCTTCGGGAGTACAATGAGCAGTTCTTC. Amino acid sequence: CASSYGLREYNEQFF. The chain uses TRBV6-5 and TRBJ2-1, with TRBD2 as a possible D gene (6 bases). This CDR3 has 15 amino acids. Germline V gives CDR1 MNHEY, CDR2 SVGAGI. V shed 2 bases and J shed 4 bases, with 12 bases lying between them.

The V gene is TRBV6-5, the J gene TRBJ1-5; TRBD1 matches 8 bases. CDR1 and CDR2 from the germline V gene are MNHEY and SVGAGI. The CDR3 has 15 residues. The V segment lost 1 base and the J segment 5 bases; nucleotides outside the gene matches: 4. The CDR3 nucleotides read TGTGCCAGCAGTTACTATATGACAGGGGATCAGCCCCAGCATTTT. Encoded protein: CASSYYMTGDQPQHF.